This T cell receptor (beta chain) was sequenced in a study of T-cell reconstitution after alpha-beta-depleted transplantation in children. Study observations and caveats: From surviving recipient T cells and thymic progenitors came the high day-60 TCRbeta diversity observed in some patients. Expanded graft clones numbering several hundred reportedly gave rise to alpha-beta T cells about two months after transplant. From newly produced T cells came most of the T-cell counts and diversity one year after transplant.

Germline V CDR1 and CDR2: SGHTA, FQGNSA. Trimming at V came to 4 bases and at J to 4 bases, leaving 10 bases not matched to a gene. This CDR3 is built from 15 residues. For TCRbeta, the library was prepared with unique molecular identifiers. In TCRdb, the PCR reads were re-called with MiXCR into one record per CDR3 protein. Of around 300,000 distinct CDR3 sequences in the sample, 11% were seen once. This clonotype was counted at least ten times. Its antigen is unknown. This TCR was sampled from a male patient aged 2 to 9 who had a stem cell transplant for chronic granulomatous disease, so the T cells may come from the graft donor. Sequencing used peripheral blood, obtained 180 days after TCRalphabeta/CD19-depleted stem cell transplant. The chain combines TRBV7-2 with TRBJ2-7, with TRBD1 matching over 7 bases. CDR3 nucleotide sequence: TGTGCCAGCAGCTCTTCTCCGGGACAGTTTTACGAGCAGTACTTC. Protein: CASSSSPGQFYEQYF.